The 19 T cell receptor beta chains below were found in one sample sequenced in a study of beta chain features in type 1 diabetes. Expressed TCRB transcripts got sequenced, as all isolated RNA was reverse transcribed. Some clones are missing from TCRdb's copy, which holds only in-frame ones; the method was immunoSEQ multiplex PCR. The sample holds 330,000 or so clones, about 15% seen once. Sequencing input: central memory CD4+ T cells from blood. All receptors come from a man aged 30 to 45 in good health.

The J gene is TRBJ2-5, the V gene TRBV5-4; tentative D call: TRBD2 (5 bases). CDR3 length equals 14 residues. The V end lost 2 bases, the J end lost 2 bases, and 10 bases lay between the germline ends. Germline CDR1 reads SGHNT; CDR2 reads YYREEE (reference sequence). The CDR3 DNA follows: TGTGCCAGCAGCTTCATTCGGGATCAAGAGACCCAGTACTTC. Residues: CASSFIRDQETQYF.

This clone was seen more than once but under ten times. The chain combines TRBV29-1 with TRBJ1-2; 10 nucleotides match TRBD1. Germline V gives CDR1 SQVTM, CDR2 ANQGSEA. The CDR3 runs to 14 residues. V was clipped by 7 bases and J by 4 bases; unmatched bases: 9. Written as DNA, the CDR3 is TGCAGCGCTGCGACAGGGGGCGGTGGCTATGGCTACACCTTC. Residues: CSAATGGGGYGYTF.

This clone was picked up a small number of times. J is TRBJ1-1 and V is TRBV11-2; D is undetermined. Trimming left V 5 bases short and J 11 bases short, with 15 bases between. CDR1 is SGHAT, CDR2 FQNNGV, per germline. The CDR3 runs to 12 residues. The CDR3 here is CASSNGPRRAFF. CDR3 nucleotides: TGTGCCAGCAGCAACGGGCCTCGGAGGGCTTTCTTT.

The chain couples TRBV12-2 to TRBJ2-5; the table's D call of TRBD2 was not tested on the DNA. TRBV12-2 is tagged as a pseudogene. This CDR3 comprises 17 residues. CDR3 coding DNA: TGTGCAAGTCGCTTAGCGAGCAGGGACGGACTACAAGAGACCCAGTACTTC. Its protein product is CASRLASRDGLQETQYF.

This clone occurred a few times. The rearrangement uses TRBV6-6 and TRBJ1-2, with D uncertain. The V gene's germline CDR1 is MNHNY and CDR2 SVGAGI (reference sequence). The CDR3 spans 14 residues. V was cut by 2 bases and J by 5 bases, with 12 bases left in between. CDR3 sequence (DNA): TGTGCCAGCAGTTACGATGGGTTAACTTATGGCTACACCTTC. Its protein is CASSYDGLTYGYTF.

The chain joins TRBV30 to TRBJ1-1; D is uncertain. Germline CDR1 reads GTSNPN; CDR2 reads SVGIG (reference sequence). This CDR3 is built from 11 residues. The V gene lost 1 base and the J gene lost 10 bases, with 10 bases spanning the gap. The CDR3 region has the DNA TGTGCCTGGAGTGCAAGAAGTGGAGCTTTCTTT. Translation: CAWSARSGAFF. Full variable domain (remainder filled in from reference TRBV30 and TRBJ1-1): SQTIHQWPATLVQPVGSPLSLECTVEGTSNPNLYWYRQAAGRGLQLLFYSVGIGQISSEVPQNLSASRPQDRQFILSSKKLLLSDSGFYLCAWSARSGAFFGQGTRLTVV.

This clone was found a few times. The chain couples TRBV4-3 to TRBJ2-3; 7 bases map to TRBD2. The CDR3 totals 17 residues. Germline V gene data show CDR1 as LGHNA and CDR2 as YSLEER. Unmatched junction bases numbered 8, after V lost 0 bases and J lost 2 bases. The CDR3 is CASSQDHLAVATDTQYF. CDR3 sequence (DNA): TGCGCCAGCAGCCAAGATCATCTAGCGGTGGCCACAGATACGCAGTATTTT.

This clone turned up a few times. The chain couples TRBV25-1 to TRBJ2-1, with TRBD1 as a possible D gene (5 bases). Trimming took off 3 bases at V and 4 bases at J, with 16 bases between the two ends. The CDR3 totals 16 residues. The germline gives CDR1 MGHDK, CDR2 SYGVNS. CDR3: CASSDSVPRQYNEQFF. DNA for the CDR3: TGTGCCAGCAGTGATAGTGTACCCCGACAGTACAATGAGCAGTTCTTC.

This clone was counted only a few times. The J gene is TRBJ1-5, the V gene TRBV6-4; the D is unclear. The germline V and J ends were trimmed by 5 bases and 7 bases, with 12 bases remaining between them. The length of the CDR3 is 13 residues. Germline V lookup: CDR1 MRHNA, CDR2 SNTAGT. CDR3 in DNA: TGTGCCAGCAGTCAGGAGGGTGGGCAGCCCCAGCATTTT. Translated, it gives CASSQEGGQPQHF.

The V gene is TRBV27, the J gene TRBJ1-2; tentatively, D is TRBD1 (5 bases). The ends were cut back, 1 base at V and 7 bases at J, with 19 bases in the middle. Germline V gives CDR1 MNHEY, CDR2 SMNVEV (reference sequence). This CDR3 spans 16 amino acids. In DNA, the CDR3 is TGTGCCAGCAGTTTATTGGGGCAGGCCACATTTCTTGGCTACACCTTC. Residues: CASSLLGQATFLGYTF.

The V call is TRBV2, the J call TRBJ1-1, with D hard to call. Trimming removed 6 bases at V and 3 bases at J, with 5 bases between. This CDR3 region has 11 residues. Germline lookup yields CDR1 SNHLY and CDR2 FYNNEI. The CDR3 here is CASSGDTEAFF. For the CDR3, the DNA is TGTGCCAGCAGCGGGGACACTGAAGCTTTCTTT.

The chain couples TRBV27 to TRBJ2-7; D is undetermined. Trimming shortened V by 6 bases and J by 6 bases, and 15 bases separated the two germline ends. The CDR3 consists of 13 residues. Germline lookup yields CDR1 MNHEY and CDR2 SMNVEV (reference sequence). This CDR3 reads CASSSRLGVEQYV. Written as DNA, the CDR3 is TGTGCCAGCAGCTCCCGGTTAGGAGTCGAGCAGTACGTC.

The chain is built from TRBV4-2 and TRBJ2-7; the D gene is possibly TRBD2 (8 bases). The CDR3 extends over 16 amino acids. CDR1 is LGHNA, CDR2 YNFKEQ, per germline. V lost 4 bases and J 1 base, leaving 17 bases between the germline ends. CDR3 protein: CASSPSGGQLSYEQYV. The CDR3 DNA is TGTGCCAGCAGCCCGAGCGGGGGACAGTTATCCTACGAGCAGTACGTC.

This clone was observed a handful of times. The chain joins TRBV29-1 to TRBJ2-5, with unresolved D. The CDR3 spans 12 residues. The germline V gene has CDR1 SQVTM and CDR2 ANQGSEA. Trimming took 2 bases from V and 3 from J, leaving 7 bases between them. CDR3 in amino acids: CSVEWTKETQYF. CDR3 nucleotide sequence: TGCAGCGTTGAATGGACCAAAGAGACCCAGTACTTC.

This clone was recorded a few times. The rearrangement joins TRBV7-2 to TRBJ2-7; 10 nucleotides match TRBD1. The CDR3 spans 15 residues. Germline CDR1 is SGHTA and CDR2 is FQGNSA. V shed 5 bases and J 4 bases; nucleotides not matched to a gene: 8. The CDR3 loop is CASSTSGQGFYEQYF. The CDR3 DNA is TGTGCCAGCAGCACCTCGGGACAGGGGTTTTACGAGCAGTACTTC. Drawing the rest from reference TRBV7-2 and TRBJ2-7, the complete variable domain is GAGVSQSPSNKVTEKGKDVELRCDPISGHTALYWYRQSLGQGLEFLIYFQGNSAPDKSGLPSDRFSAERTGGSVSTLTIQRTQQEDSAVYLCASSTSGQGFYEQYFGPGTRLTVT.

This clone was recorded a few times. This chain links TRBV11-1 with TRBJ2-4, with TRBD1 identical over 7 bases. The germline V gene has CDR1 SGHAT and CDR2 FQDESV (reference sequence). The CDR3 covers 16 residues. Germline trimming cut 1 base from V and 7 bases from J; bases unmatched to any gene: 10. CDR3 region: CASSLGMTGMGNIQYF. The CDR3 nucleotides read TGTGCCAGCAGCTTAGGAATGACAGGGATGGGGAACATTCAGTACTTC. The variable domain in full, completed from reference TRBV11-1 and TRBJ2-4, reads EAEVAQSPRYKITEKSQAVAFWCDPISGHATLYWYRQILGQGPELLVQFQDESVVDDSQLPKDRFSAERLKGVDSTLKIQPAELGDSAMYLCASSLGMTGMGNIQYFGAGTRLSVL.

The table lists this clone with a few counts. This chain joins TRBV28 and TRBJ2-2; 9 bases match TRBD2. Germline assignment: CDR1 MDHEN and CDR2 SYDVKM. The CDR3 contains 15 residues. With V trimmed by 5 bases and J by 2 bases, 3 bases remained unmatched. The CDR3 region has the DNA TGTGCCAGCAGTCGACTAGCGGTAAACACCGGGGAGCTGTTTTTT. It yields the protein CASSRLAVNTGELFF.

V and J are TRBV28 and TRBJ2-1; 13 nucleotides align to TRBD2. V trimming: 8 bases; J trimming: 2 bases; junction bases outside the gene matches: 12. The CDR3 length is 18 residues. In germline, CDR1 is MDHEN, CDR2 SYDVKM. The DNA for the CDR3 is TGTGCCAGCTTAGGAGGACTAGCGGGAGCGGTGGCCTACAATGAGCAGTTCTTC. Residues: CASLGGLAGAVAYNEQFF.

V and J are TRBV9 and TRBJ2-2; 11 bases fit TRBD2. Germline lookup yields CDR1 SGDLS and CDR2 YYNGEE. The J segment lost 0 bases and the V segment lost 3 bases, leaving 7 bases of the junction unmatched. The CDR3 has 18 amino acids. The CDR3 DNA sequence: TGTGCCAGCAGCGGGGGCCAGGGACTAGCGGCGAACACCGGGGAGCTGTTTTTT. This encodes CASSGGQGLAANTGELFF. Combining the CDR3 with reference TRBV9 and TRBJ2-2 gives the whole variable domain DSGVTQTPKHLITATGQRVTLRCSPRSGDLSVYWYQQSLDQGLQFLIQYYNGEERAKGNILERFSAQQFPDLHSELNLSSLELGDSALYFCASSGGQGLAANTGELFFGEGSRLTVL.